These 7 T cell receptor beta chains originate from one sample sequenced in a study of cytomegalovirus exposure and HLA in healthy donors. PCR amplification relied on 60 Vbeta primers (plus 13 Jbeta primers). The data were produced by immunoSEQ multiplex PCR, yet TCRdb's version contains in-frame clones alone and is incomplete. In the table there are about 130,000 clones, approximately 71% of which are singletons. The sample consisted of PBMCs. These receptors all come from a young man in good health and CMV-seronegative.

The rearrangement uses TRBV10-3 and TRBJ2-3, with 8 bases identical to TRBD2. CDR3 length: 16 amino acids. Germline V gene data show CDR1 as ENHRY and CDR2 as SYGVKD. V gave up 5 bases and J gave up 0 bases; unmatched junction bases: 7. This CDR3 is CAISKGSGVSTDTQYF. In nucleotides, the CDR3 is TGTGCCATCAGTAAAGGTAGCGGGGTAAGCACAGATACGCAGTATTTT.

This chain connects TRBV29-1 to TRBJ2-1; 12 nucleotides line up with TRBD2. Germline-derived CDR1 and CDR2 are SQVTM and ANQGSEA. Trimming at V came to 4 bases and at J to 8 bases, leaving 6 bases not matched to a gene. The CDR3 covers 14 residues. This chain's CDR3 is CSVVASGGVDEQFF. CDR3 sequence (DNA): TGCAGCGTTGTGGCTAGCGGGGGGGTCGATGAGCAGTTCTTC.

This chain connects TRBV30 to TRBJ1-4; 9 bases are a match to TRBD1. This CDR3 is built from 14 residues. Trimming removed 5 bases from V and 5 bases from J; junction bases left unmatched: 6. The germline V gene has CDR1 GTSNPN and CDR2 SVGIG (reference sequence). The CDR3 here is CAWDAGTGNEKLFF. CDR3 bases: TGTGCCTGGGACGCCGGGACAGGGAATGAAAAACTGTTTTTT.

The CDR3 DNA reads as TGTGCCAGCAGCTTAGGGCTAGCGGTCCAAGAGACCCAGTACTTC. Amino acids: CASSLGLAVQETQYF. The chain employs TRBV7-3 and TRBJ2-5; 7 nucleotides align to TRBD2. Germline CDR1 reads SGHTA; CDR2 reads FQGTGA. The CDR3 has 15 amino acids. V shed 2 bases and J 1 base; nucleotides not matched to a gene: 4.

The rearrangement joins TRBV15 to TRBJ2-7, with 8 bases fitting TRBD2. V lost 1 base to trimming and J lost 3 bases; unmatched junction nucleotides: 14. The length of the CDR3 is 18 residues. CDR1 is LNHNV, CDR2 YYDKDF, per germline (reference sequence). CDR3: CATSRGGSGMAAGYEQYF. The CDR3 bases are TGTGCCACCAGCAGAGGTGGTAGCGGGATGGCCGCCGGCTACGAGCAGTACTTC.

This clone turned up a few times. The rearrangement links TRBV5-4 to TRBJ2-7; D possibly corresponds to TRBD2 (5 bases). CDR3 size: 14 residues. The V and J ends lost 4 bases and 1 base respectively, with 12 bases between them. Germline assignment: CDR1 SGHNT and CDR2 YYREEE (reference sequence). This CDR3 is CASSPREQSYEQYF. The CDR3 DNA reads TGTGCCAGCAGCCCCCGGGAACAATCCTACGAGCAGTACTTC. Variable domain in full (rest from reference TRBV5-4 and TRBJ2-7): ETGVTQSPTHLIKTRGQQVTLRCSSQSGHNTVSWYQQALGQGPQFIFQYYREEENGRGNFPPRFSGLQFPNYSSELNVNALELDDSALYLCASSPREQSYEQYFGPGTRLTVT.

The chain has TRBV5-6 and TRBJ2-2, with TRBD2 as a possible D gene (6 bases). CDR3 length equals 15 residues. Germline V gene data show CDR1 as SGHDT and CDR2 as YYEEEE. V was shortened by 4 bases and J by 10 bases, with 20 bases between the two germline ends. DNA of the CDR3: TGTGCCAGCAGCCCCAGTCCGGGACTCCCTTTGGAGCTGTTTTTT. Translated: CASSPSPGLPLELFF.